Described below is a single TCR beta chain sequence and its context. TCRdb ran MiXCR on the RT-PCR reads and lists one entry per CDR3 protein. The table lists some 150,000 distinct CDR3 sequences, about 40% of them singletons, with about 50% in the top ten. This sample stems from a study of patients and donors after allogeneic stem cell transplantation. Germline CDR1 is MNHEY and CDR2 is SVGEGT. Trimming left V 5 bases short and J 0 bases short, with 7 bases between. The CDR3 loop spans 13 amino acids. The origin of this receptor is a human donor who was either an allogeneic HSCT recipient or a stem cell or donor lymphocyte infusion donor (not recorded which). It is not recorded whose cells these are; they may come from a transplant donor. The chain links TRBV6-2 or TRBV6-3 to TRBJ1-1; D is undetermined. Sequencing was performed on blood, either unsorted or a sorted T cell fraction (not recorded which). For the CDR3, the DNA is TGTGCCAGCAGTGAGGTCTTGAACACTGAAGCTTTCTTT. Its translation is CASSEVLNTEAFF.